This T cell receptor beta chain was identified in a study of OX40 agonist ivuxolimab in advanced cancers. The overall study: Every 2 weeks, ivuxolimab was infused into the patients intravenously at between 0.01 and 10 mg/kg. Earlier anti-PD-1, anti-PD-L1 or anti-CTLA-4 therapy was permitted; roughly 37% had received some.

TCRdb's table, derived via immunoSEQ multiplex PCR, lists solely in-frame clones and lacks some. The sample has about 74,000 clones, around 82% seen once. Patients were ineligible given autoimmune disease history or systemic immunosuppression. Concerning this clone itself: Its matching antigen is unknown.

The study's findings and limits: Partial responders at 0.1-3.0 mg/kg had among the lowest clonal expansion.

The V and J ends lost 1 base and 9 bases, in that order; junction bases with no gene match: 3. In germline, CDR1 is SEHNR, CDR2 FQNEAQ (reference sequence). The CDR3 contains 14 residues. The chain links TRBV7-9 to TRBJ1-6, with TRBD1 identical over 7 bases. The specimen comprised CD4+ or CD8+ T cells sorted from blood, sampled in a trial of the OX40 agonist ivuxolimab. The TCR sequence derives from an adult with an advanced solid tumor such as melanoma, head and neck, liver or kidney cancer. CDR3 in amino acids: CASSLVGGPSPLHF. The DNA for the CDR3 is TGTGCCAGCAGCTTAGTAGGGGGCCCTTCACCCCTCCACTTT.